This TCR beta chain was sequenced during a study of blood T cell repertoires in COVID-19. This CDR3 is 16 amino acids long. CDR1 is SNHLY and CDR2 is FYNNEI in the germline V gene. The germline V and J ends were trimmed by 3 bases and 1 base, with 12 bases remaining between them. Sequenced by immunoSEQ multiplex PCR; TCRdb stores in-frame clones only, minus some. This sample yields 150,000 to 190,000 clones, of which approximately 80% are seen a single time; roughly 0.52% belongs to the top ten. Sequenced sample: peripheral blood. This chain joins TRBV2 and TRBJ2-2; D gene uncertain. This receptor was taken from a man between 60 and 75 years old with acute or convalescent COVID-19. CDR3 DNA: TGTGCCAGCAGTGACCAAGCGCCACAGAACACCGGGGAGCTGTTTTTT. It encodes CASSDQAPQNTGELFF.